The clone carrying this T cell receptor (beta chain) was counted a few times. Its antigen is unknown. Building of the TCR beta libraries involved iRepertoire HTBI primers and Arm-PCR of CDR3 regions. TCRdb processed the multiplex PCR reads anew with MiXCR; each CDR3 protein has one entry. The sample shows about 450,000 distinct CDR3 sequences, around 17% of them seen only once. The data were obtained in a study of regulatory T cells in long-lasting Graves disease. V lost 4 bases to trimming and J lost 7 bases, with 15 bases between them. CDR1 SGHRS and CDR2 YFSETQ come from the germline V gene. The length of the CDR3 is 13 residues. Findings and caveats of the study: Persistent Graves' disease cases displayed lower TCR diversity than newly diagnosed ones. Persistent disease was associated with favored TRBV28 usage and with favored use of TRBJ1-2 and TRBJ2-5.

Time point defined: newly diagnosed GD, antithyroid drugs for less than 3 months. PBMC-extracted RNA yielded the TCR library. These data were also filed under a second study, of T cells in Graves' hyperthyroidism and ophthalmopathy.

The sequence came from a woman in her twenties or thirties with Graves disease. The specimen was peripheral blood mononuclear cells (PBMCs), collected at new diagnosis, from a patient treated with antithyroid drugs. V and J are TRBV5-1 and TRBJ2-7, with a possible D match to TRBD1 (7 bases). For the CDR3, the DNA is TGCGCCAGCAGCGTAGACAGGGCGGGGGAGCAGTACTTC. Translated, it gives CASSVDRAGEQYF.